This TCR beta chain emerged from a study of blood T cell repertoires in COVID-19. Some clones are missing from TCRdb's copy, which holds only in-frame ones; the method was immunoSEQ multiplex PCR. The data show 130,000 to 150,000 clones, with about 85% seen just once and 2.5% to 3% held by the top ten. Germline V lookup: CDR1 LNHDA, CDR2 SQIVND (reference sequence). V shed 7 bases, J shed 3 bases, and the junction held 6 bases outside the gene matches. The CDR3 is 14 amino acids. The clonotype was recovered from a woman aged 40 to 49 with active or convalescent COVID-19. The sample consisted of peripheral blood. The chain uses TRBV19 and TRBJ2-7; 10 bases are shared with TRBD1. Here the CDR3 reads CASKTGQGNYEQYF. The CDR3 nucleotides are TGTGCCAGTAAAACGGGACAGGGGAACTACGAGCAGTACTTC.